The 6 T cell receptor beta chains below all came from one sample that was sequenced in a study of cytomegalovirus exposure and HLA in healthy donors. PCR involved 60 Vbeta and 13 Jbeta primers. Clones were sequenced by immunoSEQ multiplex PCR, and TCRdb holds only the in-frame ones, with some missing. Its table lists around 100,000 clones. The sample consisted of PBMCs. These receptor sequences come from a man aged 35 to 55 in good health and CMV-seronegative.

The J gene is TRBJ1-2, the V gene TRBV11-2; tentatively, D is TRBD1 (6 bases). There are 16 residues in the CDR3. In germline, CDR1 is SGHAT, CDR2 FQNNGV. Deletions cut 6 bases from V and 2 bases from J, with 19 bases between. The CDR3 region has the DNA TGTGCCAGCAGTCTCACACAGGGAGTCGCAAACTATGGCTACACCTTC. It yields the protein CASSLTQGVANYGYTF.

The V and J genes are TRBV18 and TRBJ2-5; TRBD1 matches at 10 bases. Germline assignment: CDR1 KGHSH and CDR2 LQKENI. The CDR3 covers 15 residues. J was trimmed by 2 bases and V by 3 bases; bases with no gene match: 3. This CDR3 reads CASSPRQGAQETQYF. For the CDR3, the DNA is TGTGCCAGCTCACCGAGACAGGGGGCACAAGAGACCCAGTACTTC. The complete variable domain, with remaining parts taken from reference TRBV18 and TRBJ2-5, reads NAGVMQNPRHLVRRRGQEARLRCSPMKGHSHVYWYRQLPEEGLKFMVYLQKENIIDESGMPKERFSAEFPKEGPSILRIQQVVRGDSAAYFCASSPRQGAQETQYFGPGTRLLVL.

The V call is TRBV2, the J call TRBJ2-2; maybe TRBD1 (5 bases). V lost 3 bases and J 8 bases, leaving 16 bases between the germline ends. Germline V gene lookup returns CDR1 SNHLY and CDR2 FYNNEI. This CDR3 contains 15 residues. CDR3 sequence (DNA): TGTGCCAGCAGTGAGCAAGGGGTGGTTTCTGGGGAGCTGTTTTTT. Encoded protein: CASSEQGVVSGELFF.

The chain links TRBV5-1 to TRBJ2-7; 10 nucleotides match TRBD1. This CDR3 has 15 residues. V lost 0 bases, J lost 4 bases, and 4 bases stayed unmatched. Germline values: CDR1 SGHRS, CDR2 YFSETQ. The CDR3 sequence: CASSLAPDRGYEQYF. CDR3 nucleotides: TGCGCCAGCAGCTTGGCACCGGACAGGGGGTACGAGCAGTACTTC.

V gene TRBV7-2 combines with J gene TRBJ2-1; 12 bases align to TRBD1. Germline lookup yields CDR1 SGHTA and CDR2 FQGNSA. V lost 3 bases to trimming and J lost 9 bases; unmatched junction nucleotides: 12. This CDR3 has 17 amino acids. The CDR3 sequence is CASSLNGPGQGAAEQFF. In DNA, the CDR3 is TGTGCCAGCAGCTTGAATGGACCGGGACAGGGGGCGGCTGAGCAGTTCTTC.

The V call is TRBV6-4, the J call TRBJ1-2; 8 nucleotides line up with TRBD1. The CDR3 sequence is 14 residues long. The J segment lost 7 bases and the V segment lost 2 bases, leaving 6 bases of the junction unmatched. In germline, CDR1 is MRHNA, CDR2 SNTAGT. In DNA, the CDR3 is TGTGCCAGCAGTGACCTGGGGACAGGAGGTGGCTACACCTTC. This gives the protein CASSDLGTGGGYTF.